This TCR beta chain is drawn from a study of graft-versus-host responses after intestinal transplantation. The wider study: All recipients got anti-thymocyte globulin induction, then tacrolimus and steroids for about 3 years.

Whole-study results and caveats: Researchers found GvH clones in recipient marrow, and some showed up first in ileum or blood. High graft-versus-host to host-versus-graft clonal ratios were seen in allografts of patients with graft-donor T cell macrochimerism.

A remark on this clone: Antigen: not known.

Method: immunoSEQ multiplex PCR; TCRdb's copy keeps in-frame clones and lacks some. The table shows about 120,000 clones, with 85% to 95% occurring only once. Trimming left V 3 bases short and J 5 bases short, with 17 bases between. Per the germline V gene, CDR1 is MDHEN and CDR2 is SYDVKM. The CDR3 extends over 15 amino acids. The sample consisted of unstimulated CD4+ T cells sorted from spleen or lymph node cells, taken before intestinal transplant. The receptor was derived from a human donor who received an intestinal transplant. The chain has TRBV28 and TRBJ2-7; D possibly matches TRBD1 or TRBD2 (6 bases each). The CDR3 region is CASSLGGWRGNEQYF. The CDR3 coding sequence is TGTGCCAGCAGTTTGGGGGGCTGGCGGGGAAACGAGCAGTACTTC. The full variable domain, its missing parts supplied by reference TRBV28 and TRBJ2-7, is DVKVTQSSRYLVKRTGEKVFLECVQDMDHENMFWYRQDPGLGLRLIYFSYDVKMKEKGDIPEGYSVSREKKERFSLILESASTNQTSMYLCASSLGGWRGNEQYFGPGTRLTVT.